This TCR beta chain was sequenced for a study of CD8+ T cells in alopecia areata. General observations from the study: Mice gave a clearer picture of TCR sharing than patients did, possibly for HLA-related reasons.

The ends were cut back, 0 bases at V and 4 bases at J, with 15 bases in the middle. Per germline, CDR1 SQVTM and CDR2 ANQGSEA. The CDR3 is 15 residues long. Treatment here: oral pan-JAK inhibitor, 5-10 mg twice daily. Extracted from the samples, RNA was reverse transcribed into cDNA to serve as the sequencing template. Assay used: immunoSEQ multiplex PCR; TCRdb lists only in-frame clones, some missing. The sample has about 140,000 clones, around 86% seen once; the top ten hold less than 15%. On this clone: Antigen: not known.

The source material was CD8+ T cells sorted from blood, sampled at week 4, from a patient treated with tofacitinib. The clonotype was recovered from a human donor with alopecia areata. The chain uses TRBV29-1 and TRBJ1-1; D is undetermined. This chain's CDR3 is CSVEDKRRWGTEAFF. CDR3 nucleotide sequence: TGCAGCGTTGAAGATAAGAGAAGGTGGGGCACTGAAGCTTTCTTT. The whole variable domain, filled in from reference TRBV29-1 and TRBJ1-1, reads SAVISQKPSRDICQRGTSLTIQCQVDSQVTMMFWYRQQPGQSLTLIATANQGSEATYESGFVIDKFPISRPNLTFSTLTVSNMSPEDSSIYLCSVEDKRRWGTEAFFGQGTRLTVV.